Following are 6 T cell receptor beta chains from one sample sequenced in a study of blood T cell repertoires in COVID-19. The protocol was immunoSEQ multiplex PCR, while the TCRdb copy is restricted to in-frame clones and leaves out a portion. This sample has 150,000 to 250,000 clones; roughly 94% occur once, and the top ten carry 0.76%. The specimen sequenced was peripheral blood. The receptors come from a man between 25 and 39 years old with COVID-19, enrolled during active disease.

The rearrangement joins TRBV15 to TRBJ1-2; 7 positions agree with TRBD1. J gave up 2 bases and V 4 bases, and 4 bases lay outside the gene matches. The CDR3 totals 14 residues. Germline V gene data show CDR1 as LNHNV and CDR2 as YYDKDF (reference sequence). Here the CDR3 reads CATSKTTGNYGYTF. The CDR3 coding sequence is TGTGCCACCAGCAAAACGACAGGGAACTATGGCTACACCTTC.

V is TRBV5-4 and J is TRBJ1-2; D call uncertain. V lost 0 bases and J 8 bases, leaving 8 bases between the germline ends. In germline, CDR1 is SGHNT, CDR2 YYREEE (reference sequence). The CDR3 sequence is 12 residues long. CDR3 residues: CASSLDSGGYTF. In nucleotides, the CDR3 is TGTGCCAGCAGCTTGGATTCGGGAGGCTACACCTTC.

This clone was seen once. The V gene is TRBV7-9, the J gene TRBJ1-5; 7 bases are shared with TRBD1. J gave up 7 bases and V 5 bases, and 8 bases lay outside the gene matches. Germline V gene sequence: CDR1 SEHNR, CDR2 FQNEAQ (reference sequence). The CDR3 length is 14 residues. CDR3 coding DNA: TGTGCCAGCAGCCCCCTAAAGACAGGGCAGCCCCAGCATTTT. Its translation: CASSPLKTGQPQHF.

This chain uses TRBV6-4 with TRBJ2-3, with 10 bases identical to TRBD2. The germline gives CDR1 MRHNA, CDR2 SNTAGT. V lost 4 bases to trimming and J lost 4 bases; unmatched junction nucleotides: 5. This CDR3 is built from 15 residues. The CDR3 loop is CASSVEAGGPDTQYF. DNA of the CDR3: TGTGCCAGCAGTGTCGAAGCGGGGGGGCCAGATACGCAGTATTTT.

This chain connects TRBV5-4 to TRBJ1-1, with 10 bases that match TRBD1. Germline-derived CDR1 and CDR2 are SGHNT and YYREEE (reference sequence). This CDR3 spans 15 amino acids. Unmatched junction bases numbered 5, after V lost 3 bases and J lost 3 bases. The CDR3 protein is CASSSGQGRDTEAFF. The CDR3 DNA sequence: TGTGCCAGCAGCTCGGGACAGGGGAGGGACACTGAAGCTTTCTTT.

The chain combines TRBV7-6 with TRBJ2-1; 9 nucleotides match TRBD1. This CDR3 spans 15 amino acids. The germline V gene encodes CDR1 SGHVS and CDR2 FNYEAQ. V shed 5 bases and J 10 bases; nucleotides not matched to a gene: 12. The chain's CDR3 is CASSITGGSSGEQFF. CDR3 in DNA: TGTGCCAGCAGCATAACAGGGGGCTCTTCTGGGGAGCAGTTCTTC.